A selection of T cell receptor beta chains follows, all from one sample in a study of shared clonotypes between healthy human individuals. Measured with immunoSEQ multiplex PCR; TCRdb has only the in-frame clones, and not every one. The data contain around 2,000,000 clones, about 95% of them singletons. Sequenced: naive CD8+ T cells sorted from blood. The receptors were sampled from a man between 18 and 35 years old in good health. Each CDR3 is given with its conserved first and last residue. A D gene is named only where the DNA matches it firmly. For some rows the clone size is stated as once, few or many, or as a class when expanded; others skip it.

cdr3_aa: CASRGFRGTSYNEQFF; cdr3_nt: TGCGCCAGCAGGGGGTTTAGGGGGACTTCCTACAATGAGCAGTTCTTC; j_call: TRBJ2-1; d_call: -; clone_size: -; v_call: TRBV10-2
cdr3_aa: CASSFPEIPGTFYGYTF; cdr3_nt: TGTGCCAGCAGCTTCCCGGAAATCCCCGGGACATTCTATGGCTACACCTTC; j_call: TRBJ1-2; d_call: -; clone_size: -; v_call: TRBV7-9
cdr3_aa: CASSWEQGHTEAFF; cdr3_nt: TGTGCCAGCAGTTGGGAACAGGGACACACTGAAGCTTTCTTT; j_call: TRBJ1-1; d_call: -; clone_size: -; v_call: TRBV6-6
cdr3_aa: CASSGYDRSSEQYF; cdr3_nt: TGTGCCAGTAGTGGTTACGACAGGTCCTCGGAGCAGTACTTC; j_call: TRBJ2-7; d_call: -; clone_size: -; v_call: TRBV19
cdr3_aa: CASSRALTPGELFF; cdr3_nt: TGCGCCAGCAGCCGCGCCCTAACACCCGGGGAGCTGTTTTTT; j_call: TRBJ2-2; d_call: -; clone_size: -; v_call: TRBV4-1
cdr3_aa: CASSFGTALSSYNSPLHF; cdr3_nt: TGCGCCAGCAGCTTCGGGACCGCCTTAAGCTCCTATAATTCACCCCTCCACTTT; j_call: TRBJ1-6; d_call: -; clone_size: -; v_call: TRBV5-1
cdr3_aa: CASSDDDSSGNTIYF; cdr3_nt: TGTGCCAGCAGTGACGATGATAGCTCTGGAAACACCATATATTTT; j_call: TRBJ1-3; d_call: -; clone_size: -; v_call: TRBV2
cdr3_aa: CASSLGTTLSYEQYF; cdr3_nt: TGTGCCAGCAGCTTAGGTACCACCCTCTCCTACGAGCAGTACTTC; j_call: TRBJ2-7; d_call: -; clone_size: -; v_call: TRBV7-9
cdr3_aa: CASSPWTSGGANTGELFF; cdr3_nt: TGTGCCAGCAGCCCGTGGACTAGCGGGGGGGCGAACACCGGGGAGCTGTTTTTT; j_call: TRBJ2-2; d_call: TRBD2; clone_size: -; v_call: TRBV7-2
cdr3_aa: CASSVDLEGIQYF; cdr3_nt: TGTGCCAGTAGTGTGGACCTGGAGGGCATTCAGTACTTC; j_call: TRBJ2-4; d_call: -; clone_size: once; v_call: TRBV19
cdr3_aa: CASRTAGAIGYEQYF; cdr3_nt: TGTGCCAGCCGGACGGCGGGGGCCATCGGCTACGAGCAGTACTTC; j_call: TRBJ2-7; d_call: -; clone_size: -; v_call: TRBV27
cdr3_aa: CASSQETLPSTDTQYF; cdr3_nt: TGCGCCAGCAGCCAAGAGACTCTCCCTAGCACAGATACGCAGTATTTT; j_call: TRBJ2-3; d_call: -; clone_size: -; v_call: TRBV4-1
cdr3_aa: CASSDGQGAAFEQFF; cdr3_nt: TGTGCCAGCAGTGACGGACAGGGGGCAGCGTTTGAGCAGTTCTTC; j_call: TRBJ2-1; d_call: TRBD1; clone_size: once; v_call: TRBV27
cdr3_aa: CATSSDRDRWTYEQYF; cdr3_nt: TGTGCCACCAGCAGTGACCGGGACAGATGGACCTACGAGCAGTACTTC; j_call: TRBJ2-7; d_call: TRBD1; clone_size: -; v_call: TRBV15
cdr3_aa: CASSPVRGEGTQYF; cdr3_nt: TGTGCCAGCAGTCCTGTAAGGGGGGAGGGGACCCAGTACTTC; j_call: TRBJ2-5; d_call: -; clone_size: -; v_call: TRBV28
cdr3_aa: CASSLTTGVQETQYF; cdr3_nt: TGTGCCAGCAGCCTTACAACGGGGGTTCAAGAGACCCAGTACTTC; j_call: TRBJ2-5; d_call: -; clone_size: -; v_call: TRBV27
cdr3_aa: CASSDGSPLHF; cdr3_nt: TGTGCCAGCAGTGATGGTTCACCCCTCCACTTT; j_call: TRBJ1-6; d_call: -; clone_size: -; v_call: TRBV6-1
cdr3_aa: CASNKGVGEKLFF; cdr3_nt: TGTGCCAGCAATAAGGGGGTGGGTGAAAAACTGTTTTTT; j_call: TRBJ1-4; d_call: -; clone_size: -; v_call: TRBV6-1
cdr3_aa: CASSQGNRTDTQYF; cdr3_nt: TGTGCCAGCAGTCAGGGGAACCGGACAGATACGCAGTATTTT; j_call: TRBJ2-3; d_call: -; clone_size: -; v_call: TRBV27
cdr3_aa: CASSPEEYEQYF; cdr3_nt: TGTGCCAGCTCACCTGAGGAGTACGAGCAGTACTTC; j_call: TRBJ2-7; d_call: -; clone_size: -; v_call: TRBV18
cdr3_aa: CASNRSPGEQYF; cdr3_nt: TGTGCCAGCAACAGATCCCCCGGCGAGCAGTACTTC; j_call: TRBJ2-7; d_call: -; clone_size: -; v_call: TRBV11-2
cdr3_aa: CASSQEAGGAGANVLTF; cdr3_nt: TGCGCCAGCAGCCAAGAGGCAGGGGGGGCTGGGGCCAACGTCCTGACTTTC; j_call: TRBJ2-6; d_call: -; clone_size: -; v_call: TRBV4-3
cdr3_aa: CASSPGTGGYGYTF; cdr3_nt: TGCGCCAGCAGCCCGGGGACAGGGGGGTATGGCTACACCTTC; j_call: TRBJ1-2; d_call: TRBD1; clone_size: -; v_call: TRBV4-3
cdr3_aa: CASSPESRPEQYF; cdr3_nt: TGTGCCAGCAGTCCTGAATCTCGTCCCGAGCAGTACTTC; j_call: TRBJ2-7; d_call: -; clone_size: -; v_call: TRBV2
cdr3_aa: CASSLRMDTQYF; cdr3_nt: TGTGCCAGCAGCTTAAGAATGGATACGCAGTATTTT; j_call: TRBJ2-3; d_call: -; clone_size: -; v_call: TRBV5-4
cdr3_aa: CASSPPRQGPGTANEKLFF; cdr3_nt: TGTGCCAGCAGCCCCCCCCGACAGGGGCCCGGCACCGCTAATGAAAAACTGTTTTTT; j_call: TRBJ1-4; d_call: TRBD1; clone_size: -; v_call: TRBV7-9
cdr3_aa: CASSSGLLGDQPQHF; cdr3_nt: TGTGCCAGCAGCTCGGGTCTCCTTGGGGATCAGCCCCAGCATTTT; j_call: TRBJ1-5; d_call: -; clone_size: -; v_call: TRBV28
cdr3_aa: CASSPPDRSYEQYF; cdr3_nt: TGTGCCAGCAGCCCACCGGACAGATCCTACGAGCAGTACTTC; j_call: TRBJ2-7; d_call: -; clone_size: -; v_call: TRBV5-4
cdr3_aa: CASSFVDGTEAFF; cdr3_nt: TGTGCCAGCAGCTTCGTCGACGGCACTGAAGCTTTCTTT; j_call: TRBJ1-1; d_call: -; clone_size: -; v_call: TRBV7-2
cdr3_aa: CASSLGYTDTQYF; cdr3_nt: TGTGCCAGCAGCTTGGGTTACACAGATACGCAGTATTTT; j_call: TRBJ2-3; d_call: -; clone_size: -; v_call: TRBV5-5
cdr3_aa: CASSPDRARETQYF; cdr3_nt: TGTGCCAGCAGCCCGGACAGGGCGAGGGAGACCCAGTACTTC; j_call: TRBJ2-5; d_call: TRBD1; clone_size: -; v_call: TRBV7-9
cdr3_aa: CASSFTGGGKPQHF; cdr3_nt: TGTGCCAGCAGCTTTACAGGGGGTGGGAAGCCCCAGCATTTT; j_call: TRBJ1-5; d_call: TRBD1; clone_size: -; v_call: TRBV27
cdr3_aa: CASSLPQGLNEKLFF; cdr3_nt: TGTGCCAGCAGCTTACCACAGGGACTTAATGAAAAACTGTTTTTT; j_call: TRBJ1-4; d_call: -; clone_size: -; v_call: TRBV7-2
cdr3_aa: CASSSDRSPYEQYF; cdr3_nt: TGTGCCAGCAGCTCGGACCGATCCCCCTACGAGCAGTACTTC; j_call: TRBJ2-7; d_call: -; clone_size: -; v_call: TRBV5-6
cdr3_aa: CASSPSLARPDTQYF; cdr3_nt: TGTGCCAGCAGCCCATCGCTAGCCCGGCCAGATACGCAGTATTTT; j_call: TRBJ2-3; d_call: -; clone_size: once; v_call: TRBV7-9
cdr3_aa: CASSSSGSIYNEQFF; cdr3_nt: TGTGCCAGCAGTTCTAGCGGGTCCATATACAATGAGCAGTTCTTC; j_call: TRBJ2-1; d_call: TRBD2; clone_size: -; v_call: TRBV28
cdr3_aa: CASSLAMATIEQYF; cdr3_nt: TGTGCCAGCAGCTTGGCTATGGCTACTATAGAGCAGTACTTC; j_call: TRBJ2-7; d_call: -; clone_size: -; v_call: TRBV5-6
cdr3_aa: CASSYSDSFGAFF; cdr3_nt: TGTGCCAGCAGTTACTCGGACAGTTTCGGGGCTTTCTTT; j_call: TRBJ1-1; d_call: -; clone_size: -; v_call: TRBV6-5
cdr3_aa: CASSLVGGGGYGYTF; cdr3_nt: TGTGCCAGCAGCTTAGTGGGAGGCGGGGGCTATGGCTACACCTTC; j_call: TRBJ1-2; d_call: -; clone_size: -; v_call: TRBV7-2
cdr3_aa: CASSLRDRGRHEQYF; cdr3_nt: TGTGCCAGCAGCCTGAGGGACAGGGGGCGGCACGAGCAGTACTTC; j_call: TRBJ2-7; d_call: -; clone_size: -; v_call: TRBV21-1
cdr3_aa: CASSSSGTHQETQYF; cdr3_nt: TGTGCCAGCAGCTCATCCGGGACCCACCAAGAGACCCAGTACTTC; j_call: TRBJ2-5; d_call: -; clone_size: -; v_call: TRBV7-9
cdr3_aa: CASSPSILSGNTIYF; cdr3_nt: TGTGCCAGCAGCCCGAGCATCCTCTCTGGAAACACCATATATTTT; j_call: TRBJ1-3; d_call: -; clone_size: -; v_call: TRBV9
cdr3_aa: CAILDPSGNTIYF; cdr3_nt: TGTGCCATTCTAGACCCGTCCGGAAACACCATATATTTT; j_call: TRBJ1-3; d_call: -; clone_size: -; v_call: TRBV11-2
cdr3_aa: CASEGGGYNEQFF; cdr3_nt: TGTGCCAGTGAAGGGGGGGGTTACAATGAGCAGTTCTTC; j_call: TRBJ2-1; d_call: -; clone_size: -; v_call: TRBV27
cdr3_aa: CAWDRGQGNTIYF; cdr3_nt: TGTGCCTGGGACAGGGGGCAGGGAAACACCATATATTTT; j_call: TRBJ1-3; d_call: TRBD1; clone_size: -; v_call: TRBV30
cdr3_aa: CASSQDPSRGAETQYF; cdr3_nt: TGTGCCAGCAGCCAAGACCCTAGCAGGGGTGCGGAGACCCAGTACTTC; j_call: TRBJ2-5; d_call: -; clone_size: -; v_call: TRBV4-2
cdr3_aa: CASSETGDNEQFF; cdr3_nt: TGTGCCAGCTCTGAGACAGGTGACAATGAGCAGTTCTTC; j_call: TRBJ2-1; d_call: -; clone_size: -; v_call: TRBV6-6
cdr3_aa: CAISESQGQYEQYF; cdr3_nt: TGTGCCATCAGTGAGTCCCAGGGGCAGTACGAGCAGTACTTC; j_call: TRBJ2-7; d_call: -; clone_size: -; v_call: TRBV10-3
cdr3_aa: CASRGQMNTGELFF; cdr3_nt: TGTGCCAGCAGGGGACAGATGAACACCGGGGAGCTGTTTTTT; j_call: TRBJ2-2; d_call: TRBD1; clone_size: once; v_call: TRBV6-5
cdr3_aa: CASSEGVSYNEQFF; cdr3_nt: TGCGCCAGCAGTGAGGGAGTTTCCTACAATGAGCAGTTCTTC; j_call: TRBJ2-1; d_call: -; clone_size: -; v_call: TRBV10-2
cdr3_aa: CASSRVWPGANEKLFF; cdr3_nt: TGCGCCAGCAGCCGGGTTTGGCCAGGGGCTAATGAAAAACTGTTTTTT; j_call: TRBJ1-4; d_call: -; clone_size: -; v_call: TRBV4-3
cdr3_aa: CASSSRQGAEDEKLFF; cdr3_nt: TGTGCCAGCAGTTCCCGACAGGGGGCTGAGGATGAAAAACTGTTTTTT; j_call: TRBJ1-4; d_call: TRBD1; clone_size: -; v_call: TRBV6-5
cdr3_aa: CASSQDETGVGYTF; cdr3_nt: TGCGCCAGCAGCCAGGACGAGACAGGGGTCGGCTACACCTTC; j_call: TRBJ1-2; d_call: TRBD1; clone_size: -; v_call: TRBV4-1
cdr3_aa: CASSSTGTTDTQYF; cdr3_nt: TGTGCCAGCAGCTCGACAGGTACGACAGATACGCAGTATTTT; j_call: TRBJ2-3; d_call: -; clone_size: -; v_call: TRBV9
cdr3_aa: CASSADGGSNQPQHF; cdr3_nt: TGTGCCAGCAGCGCGGACGGGGGGAGCAATCAGCCCCAGCATTTT; j_call: TRBJ1-5; d_call: -; clone_size: -; v_call: TRBV9
cdr3_aa: CASSAGQGVDYEQYF; cdr3_nt: TGTGCCAGCAGCGCAGGACAGGGCGTCGACTACGAGCAGTACTTC; j_call: TRBJ2-7; d_call: TRBD1; clone_size: -; v_call: TRBV2
cdr3_aa: CASSLDRSSYEQYF; cdr3_nt: TGCGCCAGCAGCCTTGACAGGAGCTCCTACGAGCAGTACTTC; j_call: TRBJ2-7; d_call: -; clone_size: -; v_call: TRBV4-3
cdr3_aa: CASSVDPTGEGPEAFF; cdr3_nt: TGTGCCAGCAGCGTAGACCCGACAGGGGAGGGACCTGAAGCTTTCTTT; j_call: TRBJ1-1; d_call: TRBD1; clone_size: -; v_call: TRBV9
cdr3_aa: CASSMGLSSYNEQFF; cdr3_nt: TGTGCCAGCAGCATGGGACTCAGCTCCTACAATGAGCAGTTCTTC; j_call: TRBJ2-1; d_call: -; clone_size: -; v_call: TRBV9